This passage covers 19 T cell receptor beta chains from one sample sequenced in a study of chemoradiotherapy in HPV16-positive cancers. Generated by immunoSEQ multiplex PCR, the TCRdb table keeps only in-frame clones and is missing some. The top ten clones hold 3.5% to 4.5% of a sample with roughly 15,000 clones, roughly nine tenths of them seen once. Sample: tumor tissue, taken from a patient who underwent chemoradiotherapy. The origin of the receptors is a human donor with HPV-associated anogenital cancer.

This chain uses TRBV19 with TRBJ2-1; D call uncertain. There are 15 residues in the CDR3. Germline CDR1 LNHDA, CDR2 SQIVND (reference sequence). The V end lost 2 bases, the J end lost 7 bases, and 15 bases lay between the germline ends. Here the CDR3 reads CASSISDFKGNEQFF. CDR3 DNA: TGTGCCAGTAGTATAAGTGACTTTAAGGGTAATGAGCAGTTCTTC.

This clone has just one count. V usage is TRBV4-2 and J usage is TRBJ2-5; either TRBD1 or TRBD2 may supply D (5 bases each). Trimming cost V 4 bases and J 9 bases, with 18 bases left between them. Germline V gives CDR1 LGHNA, CDR2 YNFKEQ. This CDR3 comprises 14 residues. CDR3 coding DNA: TGTGCCAGCAGCCCCGGGACGGACCCACAGGCCCAGTACTTC. As protein: CASSPGTDPQAQYF.

This chain connects TRBV29-1 to TRBJ2-1; D remains ambiguous. V dropped 6 bases and J dropped 0 bases, with 18 bases sitting between them. This CDR3 is 16 amino acids long. Germline lookup yields CDR1 SQVTM and CDR2 ANQGSEA. The CDR3 DNA reads as TGCAGCGTGATTCAATTACCGATGAGCTCCTACAATGAGCAGTTCTTC. Translated, it gives CSVIQLPMSSYNEQFF.

The gene calls are TRBV5-1 and TRBJ2-5; 11 nucleotides align to TRBD2. CDR3 length: 16 amino acids. The V gene end was trimmed by 5 bases and the J gene end by 7 bases; junction bases not matched to a gene: 13. CDR1 and CDR2 from the germline V gene are SGHRS and YFSETQ. In DNA, the CDR3 is TGCGCCAGCAGACCTACTCTAGCGGGAGGACCTGGGACCCAGTACTTC. This gives the protein CASRPTLAGGPGTQYF.

V is TRBV27 and J is TRBJ1-5; D is ambiguous. The CDR3 contains 15 residues. The germline V gene has CDR1 MNHEY and CDR2 SMNVEV (reference sequence). V lost 0 bases and J lost 9, with 15 bases in between. The CDR3 bases are TGTGCCAGCAGTTTATCGCAGGTATCTTTCTGGCCCCAGCATTTT. Protein product: CASSLSQVSFWPQHF.

The genes are TRBV5-1 and TRBJ2-2; 10 bases are shared with TRBD1. J was trimmed by 3 bases and V by 3 bases; bases with no gene match: 5. The germline V gene has CDR1 SGHRS and CDR2 YFSETQ. The CDR3 is 16 residues long. The DNA of the CDR3 is TGCGCCAGCAGCTGGACAGGGGGGTTGGACACCGGGGAGCTGTTTTTT. Protein product: CASSWTGGLDTGELFF.

V usage is TRBV19 and J usage is TRBJ1-5; D unresolved. The V end was cut by 7 bases, the J end by 2 bases, with 9 bases between. The CDR3 is made up of 13 amino acids. The germline V gene encodes CDR1 LNHDA and CDR2 SQIVND (reference sequence). The CDR3 spells CASTRVGNQPQHF. As DNA, the CDR3 is TGTGCCAGTACGCGCGTTGGCAATCAGCCCCAGCATTTT.

The CDR3 loop is CASSEDSGTGINEQFF. Here the CDR3 DNA reads TGCGCCAGCAGTGAGGACTCCGGGACAGGGATCAATGAGCAGTTCTTC. The chain has TRBV10-1 and TRBJ2-1; 9 positions match TRBD1. J lost 6 bases, V lost 2 bases, and 8 bases had no gene match. Per the germline V gene, CDR1 is WNHNN and CDR2 is SYGVQD (reference sequence). The CDR3 runs 16 residues.

The chain couples TRBV27 to TRBJ1-2; unclear D gene. With 6 bases removed from V and 6 bases from J, the gap between germline ends came to 11 bases. The CDR3 runs to 12 residues. Per germline, CDR1 MNHEY and CDR2 SMNVEV (reference sequence). This CDR3 reads CASRSGIHGYTF. CDR3 sequence (DNA): TGTGCCAGCAGATCGGGGATTCATGGCTACACCTTC.

Notes on this clone: Within the sample, other DNA sequences also encode this same CDR3. The genes are TRBV11-2 and TRBJ1-1, with D hard to call. The CDR3 contains 14 residues. The ends were cut back, 2 bases at V and 3 bases at J, with 10 bases in the middle. Germline V gene data show CDR1 as SGHAT and CDR2 as FQNNGV. The CDR3 sequence: CASSLTPRDTEAFF. The CDR3 DNA reads as TGTGCCAGCAGCTTAACCCCCCGAGACACTGAAGCTTTCTTT.

V gene TRBV5-1 combines with J gene TRBJ1-1, with D maybe TRBD1 (5 bases). V was shortened by 0 bases and J by 4 bases, with 13 bases between the two germline ends. CDR1 SGHRS and CDR2 YFSETQ come from the germline V gene. The CDR3 is 15 residues long. CDR3 amino acids: CASSLVGDEATEAFF. For the CDR3, the DNA is TGCGCCAGCAGCTTGGTGGGGGATGAAGCCACTGAAGCTTTCTTT.

V and J are TRBV7-3 and TRBJ2-5; 7 nucleotides match TRBD2. Per germline, CDR1 SGHTA and CDR2 FQGTGA. The CDR3 consists of 15 residues. V was clipped by 1 base and J by 4 bases; unmatched bases: 6. The CDR3 reads CASSLNAGAGETQYF. DNA for the CDR3: TGTGCCAGCAGCTTAAACGCGGGAGCGGGAGAGACCCAGTACTTC.

The chain links TRBV19 to TRBJ2-5; no clear D gene. With 10 bases removed from V and 5 bases from J, the gap between germline ends came to 17 bases. Germline V lookup: CDR1 LNHDA, CDR2 SQIVND (reference sequence). This CDR3 is 13 amino acids long. Here the CDR3 reads CATQEGSPETQYF. CDR3 coding DNA: TGTGCCACCCAAGAAGGTAGCCCGGAGACCCAGTACTTC.

The chain employs TRBV27 and TRBJ2-1; D remains ambiguous. Trimming removed 5 bases at V and 2 bases at J, with 7 bases between. The length of the CDR3 is 13 residues. CDR1 MNHEY and CDR2 SMNVEV come from the germline V gene (reference sequence). CDR3: CASSGIAYNEQFF. The CDR3 DNA sequence: TGTGCCAGCAGTGGGATCGCCTACAATGAGCAGTTCTTC.

V and J are TRBV7-9 and TRBJ2-4, with D uncertain. V was cut by 3 bases and J by 13 bases, with 10 bases left in between. Germline-derived CDR1 and CDR2 are SEHNR and FQNEAQ (reference sequence). The CDR3 sequence is 11 residues long. The CDR3 protein is CASSLGLRQYF. CDR3 sequence (DNA): TGTGCCAGCAGCTTGGGCCTCCGCCAGTACTTC.

The gene calls are TRBV7-2 and TRBJ1-2, with 7 nucleotides matching TRBD1. The germline gives CDR1 SGHTA, CDR2 FQGNSA. The J segment lost 5 bases and the V segment lost 5 bases, leaving 5 bases of the junction unmatched. The CDR3 sequence is 13 residues long. In DNA, the CDR3 is TGTGCCAGCAGCCGGGGACAGCTATATGGCTACACCTTC. Translation: CASSRGQLYGYTF. Drawing the rest from reference TRBV7-2 and TRBJ1-2, the complete variable domain is GAGVSQSPSNKVTEKGKDVELRCDPISGHTALYWYRQSLGQGLEFLIYFQGNSAPDKSGLPSDRFSAERTGGSVSTLTIQRTQQEDSAVYLCASSRGQLYGYTFGSGTRLTVV.

This rearrangement joins TRBV4-1 to TRBJ1-5; D call uncertain. CDR1 and CDR2 from the germline V gene are MGHRA and YSYEKL. The CDR3 totals 14 residues. V lost 0 bases to trimming and J lost 4 bases, with 7 bases between them. Here the CDR3 reads CASSQEMGNQPQHF. The CDR3 DNA reads as TGCGCCAGCAGCCAAGAAATGGGAAATCAGCCCCAGCATTTT.

This clone was seen a few times. The rearrangement uses TRBV6-1 and TRBJ1-1; D not certain. Germline V CDR1 and CDR2: MNHNS, SASEGT. The length of the CDR3 is 11 residues. Trimming pared 2 bases from V and 7 bases from J, leaving 5 bases between. The CDR3 loop is CASSERREAFF. DNA for the CDR3: TGTGCCAGCAGTGAACGGCGTGAAGCTTTCTTT.

The chain uses TRBV15 and TRBJ2-7; D is tentatively TRBD1 or TRBD2 (5 bases each). Looked up from germline, CDR1 is LNHNV and CDR2 is YYDKDF (reference sequence). The CDR3 has 16 amino acids. The V end was cut by 2 bases, the J end by 1 base, with 15 bases between. CDR3 nucleotide sequence: TGTGCCACCAGCAGAATCGGGGCCCCGCGGTCCTACGAGCAGTACTTC. Amino acids: CATSRIGAPRSYEQYF.